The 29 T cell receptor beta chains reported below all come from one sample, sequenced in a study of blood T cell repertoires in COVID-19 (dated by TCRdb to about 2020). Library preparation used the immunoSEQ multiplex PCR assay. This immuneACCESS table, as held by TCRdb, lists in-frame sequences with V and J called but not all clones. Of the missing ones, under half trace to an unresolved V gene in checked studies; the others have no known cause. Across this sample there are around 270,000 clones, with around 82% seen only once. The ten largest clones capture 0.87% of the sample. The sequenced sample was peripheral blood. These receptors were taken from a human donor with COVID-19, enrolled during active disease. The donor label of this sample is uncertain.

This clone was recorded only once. CDR3 DNA sequence: TGTGCCTGGAGTGTCCCGGCTAGCGGGAGCCGTATTGAGCAGTTCTTC. Translating it yields CAWSVPASGSRIEQFF. This chain joins TRBV30 and TRBJ2-1; 10 nucleotides match TRBD2. CDR3 length: 16 amino acids. Trimming removed 0 bases from V and 9 bases from J; junction bases left unmatched: 11. CDR1 is GTSNPN, CDR2 SVGIG, per germline (reference sequence).

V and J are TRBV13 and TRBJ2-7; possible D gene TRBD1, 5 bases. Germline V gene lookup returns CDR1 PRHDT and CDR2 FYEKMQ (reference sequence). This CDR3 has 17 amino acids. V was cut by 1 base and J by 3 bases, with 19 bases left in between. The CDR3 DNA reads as TGTGCCAGCAGCTTAGCGACAGAGACACGATTATACTACGAGCAGTACTTC. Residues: CASSLATETRLYYEQYF.

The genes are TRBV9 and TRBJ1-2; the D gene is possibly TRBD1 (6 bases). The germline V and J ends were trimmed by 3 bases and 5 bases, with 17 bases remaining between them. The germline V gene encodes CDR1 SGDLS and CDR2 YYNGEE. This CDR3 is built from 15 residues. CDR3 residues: CASSAVDRTAYGYTF. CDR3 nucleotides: TGTGCCAGCAGCGCCGTTGACCGGACAGCTTATGGCTACACCTTC.

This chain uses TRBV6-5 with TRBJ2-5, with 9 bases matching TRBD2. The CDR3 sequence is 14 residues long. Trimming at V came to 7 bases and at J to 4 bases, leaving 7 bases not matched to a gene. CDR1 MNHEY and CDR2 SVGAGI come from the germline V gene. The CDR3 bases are TGTGCCAGCACGGCTAGCGGGATGCCAGAGACCCAGTACTTC. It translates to CASTASGMPETQYF.

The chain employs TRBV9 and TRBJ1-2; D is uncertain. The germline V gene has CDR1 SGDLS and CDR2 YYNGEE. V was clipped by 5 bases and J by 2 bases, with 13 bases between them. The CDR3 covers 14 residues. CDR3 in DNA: TGTGCCAGCAGTAACGGTATCGGGAACTATGGCTACACCTTC. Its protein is CASSNGIGNYGYTF.

CDR3 nucleotides: TGTGCCAGTAGTATTACTCAGGGGGCGGCGGAGACCCAGTACTTC. As protein: CASSITQGAAETQYF. This sequence joins TRBV19 and TRBJ2-5; TRBD1 matches at 8 bases. The germline gives CDR1 LNHDA, CDR2 SQIVND (reference sequence). Trimming took 3 bases from V and 5 from J; bases not matched to a gene: 8. The CDR3 consists of 15 residues.

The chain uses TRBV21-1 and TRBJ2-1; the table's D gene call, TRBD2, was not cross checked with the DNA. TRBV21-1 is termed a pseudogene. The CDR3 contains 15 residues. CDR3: CASSPRLADYNEQFF. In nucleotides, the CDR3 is TGTGCCAGCAGCCCCCGGCTAGCGGACTACAATGAGCAGTTCTTC.

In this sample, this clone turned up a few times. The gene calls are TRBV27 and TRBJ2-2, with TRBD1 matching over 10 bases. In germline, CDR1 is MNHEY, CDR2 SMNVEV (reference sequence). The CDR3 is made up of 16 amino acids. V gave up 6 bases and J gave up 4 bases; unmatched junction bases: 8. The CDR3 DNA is TGTGCCAGCAGGCCCCTCCGGACAGGGGGCACCGGGGAGCTGTTTTTT. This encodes CASRPLRTGGTGELFF.

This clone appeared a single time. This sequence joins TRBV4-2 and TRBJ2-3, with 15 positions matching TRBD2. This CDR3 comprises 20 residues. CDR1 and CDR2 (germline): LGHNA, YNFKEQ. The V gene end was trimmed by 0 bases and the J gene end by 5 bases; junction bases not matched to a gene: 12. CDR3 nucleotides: TGTGCCAGCAGCCAAGATCTTCGTGGACTAGCGGGAGGGCGGGGAGATACGCAGTATTTT. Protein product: CASSQDLRGLAGGRGDTQYF.

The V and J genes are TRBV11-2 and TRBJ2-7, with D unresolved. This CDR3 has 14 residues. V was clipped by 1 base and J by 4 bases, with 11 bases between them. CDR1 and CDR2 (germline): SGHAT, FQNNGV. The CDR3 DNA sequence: TGTGCCAGCAGCTTAGCCCCGGGTTTGTACGAGCAGTACTTC. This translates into CASSLAPGLYEQYF.

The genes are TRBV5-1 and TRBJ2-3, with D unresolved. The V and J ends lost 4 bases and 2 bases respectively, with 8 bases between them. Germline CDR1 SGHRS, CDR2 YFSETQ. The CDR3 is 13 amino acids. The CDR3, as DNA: TGCGCCAGCAGCCAGAGGCCCACAGATACGCAGTATTTT. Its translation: CASSQRPTDTQYF. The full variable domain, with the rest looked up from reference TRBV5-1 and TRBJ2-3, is KAGVTQTPRYLIKTRGQQVTLSCSPISGHRSVSWYQQTPGQGLQFLFEYFSETQRNKGNFPGRFSGRQFSNSRSEMNVSTLELGDSALYLCASSQRPTDTQYFGPGTRLTVL.

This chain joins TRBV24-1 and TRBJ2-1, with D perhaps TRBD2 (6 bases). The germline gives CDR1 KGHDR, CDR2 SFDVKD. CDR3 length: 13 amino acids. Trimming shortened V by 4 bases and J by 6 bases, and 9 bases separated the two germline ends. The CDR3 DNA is TGTGCCACCAGTGAAGGGAGGACCAATGAGCAGTTCTTC. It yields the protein CATSEGRTNEQFF.

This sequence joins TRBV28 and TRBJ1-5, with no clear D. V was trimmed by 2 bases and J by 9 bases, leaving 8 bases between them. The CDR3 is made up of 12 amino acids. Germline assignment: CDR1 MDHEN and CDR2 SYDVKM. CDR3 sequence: CASSLGDRPQHF. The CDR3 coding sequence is TGTGCCAGCAGTTTAGGAGATCGGCCCCAGCATTTT.

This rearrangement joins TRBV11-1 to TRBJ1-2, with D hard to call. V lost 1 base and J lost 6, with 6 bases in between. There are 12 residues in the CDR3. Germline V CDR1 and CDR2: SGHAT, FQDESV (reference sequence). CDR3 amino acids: CASSLDGNGYTF. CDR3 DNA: TGTGCCAGCAGCTTAGACGGGAATGGCTACACCTTC.

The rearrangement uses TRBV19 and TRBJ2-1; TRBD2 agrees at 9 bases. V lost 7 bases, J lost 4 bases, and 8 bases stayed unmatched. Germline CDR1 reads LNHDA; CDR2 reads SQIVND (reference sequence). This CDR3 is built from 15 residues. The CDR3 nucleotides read TGTGCCAGTACAAGGAGCGGGAGGTCATACAATGAGCAGTTCTTC. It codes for CASTRSGRSYNEQFF.

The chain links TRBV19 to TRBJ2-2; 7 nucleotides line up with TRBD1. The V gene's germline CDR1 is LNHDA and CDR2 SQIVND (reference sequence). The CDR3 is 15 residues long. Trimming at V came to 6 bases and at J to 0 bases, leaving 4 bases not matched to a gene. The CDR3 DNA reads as TGTGCCAGTAGCGACAGGGTGGCGAACACCGGGGAGCTGTTTTTT. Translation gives CASSDRVANTGELFF.

The CDR3 DNA reads TGTGCCAGCAGCGTGCGGACAGGGCTCCCCGGCGAGCAGTACTTC. Protein: CASSVRTGLPGEQYF. The rearrangement links TRBV9 to TRBJ2-7; 8 bases line up with TRBD1. Per germline, CDR1 SGDLS and CDR2 YYNGEE. The length of the CDR3 is 15 residues. J was trimmed by 6 bases and V by 2 bases; bases with no gene match: 10.

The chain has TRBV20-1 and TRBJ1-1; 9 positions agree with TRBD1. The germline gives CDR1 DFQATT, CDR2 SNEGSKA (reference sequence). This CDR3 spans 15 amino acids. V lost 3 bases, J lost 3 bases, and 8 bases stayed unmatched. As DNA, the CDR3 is TGCAGTGCTAGTGGCGCTTGGACAGGGGACACTGAAGCTTTCTTT. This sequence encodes CSASGAWTGDTEAFF.

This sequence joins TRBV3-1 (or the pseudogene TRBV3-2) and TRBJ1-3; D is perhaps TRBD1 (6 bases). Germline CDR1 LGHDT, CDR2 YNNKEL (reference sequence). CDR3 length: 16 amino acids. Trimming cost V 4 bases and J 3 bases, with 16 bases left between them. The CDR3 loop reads CASSPHRVPLGNTIYF. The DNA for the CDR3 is TGTGCCAGCAGCCCTCACAGGGTTCCGCTTGGAAACACCATATATTTT.

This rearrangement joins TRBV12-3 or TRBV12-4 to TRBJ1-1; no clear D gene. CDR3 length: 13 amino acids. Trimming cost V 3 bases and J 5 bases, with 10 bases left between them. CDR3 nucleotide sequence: TGTGCCAGCAGTTTGGGCGGGAGGACTGAAGCTTTCTTT. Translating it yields CASSLGGRTEAFF.

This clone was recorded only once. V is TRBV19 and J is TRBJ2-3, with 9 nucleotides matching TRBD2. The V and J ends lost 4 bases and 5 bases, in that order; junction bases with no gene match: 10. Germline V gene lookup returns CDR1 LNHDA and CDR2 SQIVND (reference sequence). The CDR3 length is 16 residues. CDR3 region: CASSSLSGSVRDTQYF. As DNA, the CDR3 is TGTGCCAGTAGTAGTCTTAGCGGGAGTGTGAGAGATACGCAGTATTTT.

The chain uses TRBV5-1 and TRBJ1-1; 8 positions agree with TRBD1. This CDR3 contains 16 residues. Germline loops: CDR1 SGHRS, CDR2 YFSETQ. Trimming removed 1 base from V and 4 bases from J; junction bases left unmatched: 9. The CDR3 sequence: CASSLIPQGAGTEAFF. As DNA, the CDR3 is TGCGCCAGCAGCTTGATCCCCCAGGGGGCTGGCACTGAAGCTTTCTTT.

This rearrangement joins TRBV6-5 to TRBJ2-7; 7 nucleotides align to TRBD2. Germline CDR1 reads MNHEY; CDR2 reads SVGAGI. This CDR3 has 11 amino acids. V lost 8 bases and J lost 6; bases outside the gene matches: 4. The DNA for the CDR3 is TGTGCCAGCCGACTAGCTCTCGAGCAGTACTTC. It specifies CASRLALEQYF.

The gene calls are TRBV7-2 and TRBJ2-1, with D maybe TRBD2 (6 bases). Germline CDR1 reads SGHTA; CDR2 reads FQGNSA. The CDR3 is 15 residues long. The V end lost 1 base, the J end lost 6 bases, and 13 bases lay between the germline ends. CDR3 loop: CASSLVSDGSNEQFF. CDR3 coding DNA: TGTGCCAGCAGCTTAGTTTCGGACGGGAGCAATGAGCAGTTCTTC. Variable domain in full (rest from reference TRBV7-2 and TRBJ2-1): GAGVSQSPSNKVTEKGKDVELRCDPISGHTALYWYRQSLGQGLEFLIYFQGNSAPDKSGLPSDRFSAERTGGSVSTLTIQRTQQEDSAVYLCASSLVSDGSNEQFFGPGTRLTVL.

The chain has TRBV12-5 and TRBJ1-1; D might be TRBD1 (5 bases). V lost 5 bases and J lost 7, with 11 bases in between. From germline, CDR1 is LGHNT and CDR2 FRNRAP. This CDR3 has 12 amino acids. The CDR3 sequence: CASGPLGVEAFF. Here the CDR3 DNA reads TGTGCTAGTGGTCCCCTAGGGGTTGAAGCTTTCTTT. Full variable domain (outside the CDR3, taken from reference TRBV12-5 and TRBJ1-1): DARVTQTPRHKVTEMGQEVTMRCQPILGHNTVFWYRQTMMQGLELLAYFRNRAPLDDSGMPKDRFSAEMPDATLATLKIQPSEPRDSAVYFCASGPLGVEAFFGQGTRLTVV.

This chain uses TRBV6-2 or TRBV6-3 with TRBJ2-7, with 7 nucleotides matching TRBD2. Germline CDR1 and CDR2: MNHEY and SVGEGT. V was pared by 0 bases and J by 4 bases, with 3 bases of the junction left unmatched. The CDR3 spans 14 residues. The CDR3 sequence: CASSYSSGLYEQYF. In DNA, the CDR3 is TGTGCCAGCAGTTACTCTAGCGGGCTTTACGAGCAGTACTTC.

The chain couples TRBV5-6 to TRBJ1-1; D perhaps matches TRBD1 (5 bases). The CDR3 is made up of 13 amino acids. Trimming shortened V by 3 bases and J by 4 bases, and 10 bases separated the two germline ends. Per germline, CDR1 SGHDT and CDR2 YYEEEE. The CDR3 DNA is TGTGCCAGCAGCTCAGGGTTGGGCACTGAAGCTTTCTTT. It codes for CASSSGLGTEAFF.

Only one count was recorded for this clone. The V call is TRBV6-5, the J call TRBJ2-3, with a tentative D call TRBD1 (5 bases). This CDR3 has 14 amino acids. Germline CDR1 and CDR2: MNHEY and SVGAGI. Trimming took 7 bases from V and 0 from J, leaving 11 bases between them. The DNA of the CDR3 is TGTGCCAGCAAATCAGGGTTAAGCACAGATACGCAGTATTTT. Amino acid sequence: CASKSGLSTDTQYF.

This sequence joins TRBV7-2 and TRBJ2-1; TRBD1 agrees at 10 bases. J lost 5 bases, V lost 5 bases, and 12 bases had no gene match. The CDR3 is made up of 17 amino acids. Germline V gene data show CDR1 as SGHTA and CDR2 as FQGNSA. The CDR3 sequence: CASSARPGQGMHNEQFF. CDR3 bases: TGTGCCAGCAGCGCGAGGCCGGGACAGGGGATGCACAATGAGCAGTTCTTC.